This T cell receptor (beta chain) was observed in a study of shared clonotypes between healthy human individuals. The V segment lost 4 bases and the J segment 5 bases; nucleotides outside the gene matches: 7. From germline, CDR1 is MDHEN and CDR2 SYDVKM. The CDR3 totals 14 residues. The study ran the assay at deep level. TCRdb keeps only in-frame clones here, not all; method: immunoSEQ multiplex PCR. The top ten clones hold 0.3% of a sample with about 580,000 clones, more than 95% of them seen once. CD8 cells classed as naive were CD45RO-negative and positively selected for CCR7, excluding terminally differentiated effector memory CD45RA+ cells.

Material: naive CD8+ T cells sorted from blood. The sequence derives from a man aged 30 to 45 in good health. This chain connects TRBV28 to TRBJ2-5; 7 nucleotides align to TRBD1. The CDR3 protein is CASSSPDRDETQYF. Here the CDR3 DNA reads TGTGCCAGCAGTTCACCCGACAGGGACGAGACCCAGTACTTC.